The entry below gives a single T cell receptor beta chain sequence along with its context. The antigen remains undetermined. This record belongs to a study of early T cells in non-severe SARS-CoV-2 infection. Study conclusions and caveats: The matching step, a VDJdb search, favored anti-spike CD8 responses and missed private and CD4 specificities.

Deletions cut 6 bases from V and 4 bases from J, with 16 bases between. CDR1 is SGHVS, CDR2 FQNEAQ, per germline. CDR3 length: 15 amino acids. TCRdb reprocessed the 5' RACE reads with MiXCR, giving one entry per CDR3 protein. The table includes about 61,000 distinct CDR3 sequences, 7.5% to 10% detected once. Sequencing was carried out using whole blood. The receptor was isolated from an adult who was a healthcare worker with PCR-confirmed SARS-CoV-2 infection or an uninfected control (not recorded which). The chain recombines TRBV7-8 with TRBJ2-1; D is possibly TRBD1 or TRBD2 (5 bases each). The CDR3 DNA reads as TGTGCCAGCAGACACTCAGAGGGGAGATACAATGAGCAGTTCTTC. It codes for CASRHSEGRYNEQFF.